This T cell receptor (beta chain) emerged from a study of control samples from healthy donors and cancer patients. Germline lookup yields CDR1 SGHTA and CDR2 FQGNSA. The CDR3 covers 16 residues. Only in-frame clones appear in the TCRdb table, and some are missing; sequencing was by immunoSEQ multiplex PCR. The sample carries roughly 59,000 clones, more than 85% recorded once. Concerning this clone itself: A read error may account for a junction end that differs from germline.

The chain couples TRBV7-2 to TRBJ1-6; D remains unclear. Sequences were obtained from PBMCs. The sequence was obtained from a man aged 40-49 years with colorectal cancer. CDR3 amino acids: CASSLEAGSSNSPLHF. CDR3 bases: TGTGCCAGCAGCTTAGAAGCGGGGTCCTCTAATTCACCCCTCCACTTT.